This T cell receptor (beta chain) originates from a study of early T cells in non-severe SARS-CoV-2 infection. Background on the study: Whole-blood bulk RNA, unsorted, was sequenced, and chains were unpaired.

Individual cDNA molecules carried attached unique molecular identifiers. MiXCR was run by TCRdb on the 5' RACE reads, yielding one entry per CDR3 protein. The sample contains around 99,000 distinct CDR3 sequences, 11% of which appear only once. Study results and caveats: Matches to VDJdb favored anti-spike CD8 responses and missed private and CD4 specificities.

The ends lost 2 bases at V and 5 bases at J; junction bases unmatched: 11. There are 16 residues in the CDR3. Germline V gene lookup returns CDR1 LGHNA and CDR2 YSLEER. This clonotype appeared many times. Its antigen is not known. The sample comprised whole blood. The V and J genes are TRBV4-3 and TRBJ2-5; 7 bases line up with TRBD1. The sequence was collected from an adult who was a healthcare worker with PCR-confirmed SARS-CoV-2 infection or an uninfected control (not recorded which). The CDR3 is CASSQRSTGLVETQYF. In DNA, the CDR3 is TGCGCCAGCAGCCAACGGTCGACAGGGTTAGTTGAGACCCAGTACTTC.